Below are 23 T cell receptor beta chains sequenced from a single sample in a study of glioma-infiltrating T cells. Using RNA template, CDR3s of TCR alpha and beta were amplified with iRepertoire arm-PCR. Each CDR3 protein gets one entry after TCRdb re-called the multiplex PCR reads with MiXCR. The sample lists around 350,000 distinct CDR3 sequences; around 45% were seen once. The sample taken for sequencing was glioma tissue, nonneoplastic brain tissue, or PBMCs (not recorded which). Receptors originate from a human donor with low-grade glioma or glioblastoma, undergoing nonglioma brain surgery, or in good health (not recorded which).

The genes are TRBV6-2 or TRBV6-3 and TRBJ1-3, with D perhaps matching TRBD1 (5 bases). Trimming took off 0 bases at V and 0 bases at J, with 18 bases between the two ends. Looked up from germline, CDR1 is MNHEY and CDR2 is SVGEGT. This CDR3 region has 19 residues. CDR3 DNA sequence: TGTGCCAGCAGTTACTCCCGGCCAGGGCTCTCAGTCTCTGGAAACACCATATATTTT. Translating gives CASSYSRPGLSVSGNTIYF.

This clonotype was seen more than once but under ten times. The V call is TRBV4-3, the J call TRBJ1-2; weak D call: TRBD1 (6 bases). The CDR3 runs to 15 residues. Germline CDR1 is LGHNA and CDR2 is YSLEER. V dropped 0 bases and J dropped 4 bases, with 12 bases sitting between them. Written as DNA, the CDR3 is TGCGCCAGCAGCCAAGATCAGGACAGAACCTATGGCTACACCTTC. As protein: CASSQDQDRTYGYTF.

In DNA form, the CDR3 reads TGTGCCACCAGTGATTTTAAACAGAACACCGGGGAGCTGTTTTTT. Translation: CATSDFKQNTGELFF. This chain uses TRBV24-1 with TRBJ2-2; D gene uncertain. Germline-derived CDR1 and CDR2 are KGHDR and SFDVKD. The V end was cut by 1 base, the J end by 1 base, with 6 bases between. This CDR3 spans 15 amino acids.

This clonotype has a count of ten or more. The chain links TRBV6-1 to TRBJ1-5; D gene unclear. CDR1 and CDR2 from the germline V gene are MNHNS and SASEGT. This CDR3 has 14 residues. V was cut by 7 bases and J by 0 bases, with 10 bases left in between. CDR3 loop: CASMKANSNQPQHF. In nucleotides, the CDR3 is TGTGCCAGCATGAAGGCAAATAGCAATCAGCCCCAGCATTTT.

The chain combines TRBV12-3 or TRBV12-4 with TRBJ2-7; D is unresolved. CDR3 length: 13 amino acids. V lost 3 bases to trimming and J lost 5 bases, with 11 bases between them. The CDR3 spells CASSFAWVHEQYF. CDR3 DNA: TGTGCCAGCAGTTTCGCCTGGGTCCACGAGCAGTACTTC.

This chain uses TRBV20-1 with TRBJ2-5; 10 bases map to TRBD2. This CDR3 spans 14 amino acids. The germline V gene encodes CDR1 DFQATT and CDR2 SNEGSKA (reference sequence). The V gene end was trimmed by 7 bases and the J gene end by 3 bases; junction bases not matched to a gene: 8. This chain's CDR3 is CSVPGLAREETQYF. Written as DNA, the CDR3 is TGCAGTGTTCCGGGACTAGCGCGCGAAGAGACCCAGTACTTC.

The rearrangement links TRBV2 to TRBJ1-4, with 7 bases aligning to TRBD1. Germline CDR1 SNHLY, CDR2 FYNNEI. This CDR3 region has 15 residues. V shed 6 bases and J 0 bases; nucleotides not matched to a gene: 4. The CDR3 protein is CASRQGVTTNEKLFF. CDR3 nucleotide sequence: TGTGCCAGCAGGCAGGGGGTGACAACTAATGAAAAACTGTTTTTT. Filled out from reference TRBV2 and TRBJ1-4, the complete variable domain reads EPEVTQTPSHQVTQMGQEVILRCVPISNHLYFYWYRQILGQKVEFLVSFYNNEISEKSEIFDDQFSVERPDGSNFTLKIRSTKLEDSAMYFCASRQGVTTNEKLFFGSGTQLSVL.

J is TRBJ2-3 and V is TRBV20-1; 15 positions agree with TRBD2. The CDR3 contains 14 residues. The germline V gene has CDR1 DFQATT and CDR2 SNEGSKA (reference sequence). Trimming removed 6 bases from V and 6 bases from J; junction bases left unmatched: 4. The chain's CDR3 is CSARTSGRGDTQYF. The CDR3 nucleotides are TGCAGTGCGAGGACTAGCGGGAGGGGTGATACGCAGTATTTT.

Details on this clonotype: One end of the junction varies from germline; a read error may be responsible. This rearrangement joins TRBV20-1 to TRBJ2-5; possibly TRBD1 or TRBD2 for D (6 bases each). This CDR3 has 15 amino acids. The germline CDR1 and CDR2 sequences are DFQATT and SNEGSKA (reference sequence). This CDR3 is CSARDSGKGGEIQYF. DNA of the CDR3: TGCAGTGCTAGAGATAGTGGAAAGGGGGGAGAGATCCAGTACTTC.

This chain uses TRBV19 with TRBJ1-1; D not certain. The V gene's germline CDR1 is LNHDA and CDR2 SQIVND (reference sequence). The germline V and J ends were trimmed by 2 bases and 2 bases, with 15 bases remaining between them. This CDR3 contains 16 residues. CDR3 residues: CASSISGHRDNTEAFF. CDR3 DNA: TGTGCCAGTAGTATAAGCGGGCACCGCGACAACACTGAAGCTTTCTTT. Variable domain in full (rest from reference TRBV19 and TRBJ1-1): DGGITQSPKYLFRKEGQNVTLSCEQNLNHDAMYWYRQDPGQGLRLIYYSQIVNDFQKGDIAEGYSVSREKKESFPLTVTSAQKNPTAFYLCASSISGHRDNTEAFFGQGTRLTVV.

There are many counts of this clonotype. The chain uses TRBV20-1 and TRBJ1-1, with TRBD1 as a possible D gene (6 bases). Trimming took off 6 bases at V and 0 bases at J, with 11 bases between the two ends. CDR3 size: 13 residues. Germline-derived CDR1 and CDR2 are DFQATT and SNEGSKA (reference sequence). The CDR3 spells CSADGGMNTEAFF. The CDR3 nucleotides are TGCAGTGCGGACGGGGGCATGAACACTGAAGCTTTCTTT.

J is TRBJ1-1 and V is TRBV7-8, with 9 bases aligning to TRBD1. The length of the CDR3 is 15 residues. The ends lost 0 bases at V and 6 bases at J; junction bases unmatched: 5. Per the germline V gene, CDR1 is SGHVS and CDR2 is FQNEAQ. The CDR3 here is CASSLATGGWSEAFF. CDR3 in DNA: TGTGCCAGCAGCTTAGCGACAGGGGGTTGGTCTGAAGCTTTCTTT.

The chain uses TRBV4-1 and TRBJ1-1; D is unclear. This CDR3 region has 13 residues. V dropped 6 bases and J dropped 1 base, with 9 bases sitting between them. CDR1 MGHRA and CDR2 YSYEKL come from the germline V gene. The CDR3 bases are TGCGCCAGCAGTCCGGAAAGGAACACTGAAGCTTTCTTT. Amino acids: CASSPERNTEAFF.

The J gene is TRBJ2-5, the V gene TRBV20-1; D might be TRBD1 (5 bases). CDR3 size: 15 residues. V lost 0 bases, J lost 2 bases, and 13 bases lay in between. Germline V gene data show CDR1 as DFQATT and CDR2 as SNEGSKA (reference sequence). In DNA, the CDR3 is TGCAGTGCTAGAGATAGACAGTCCGCACAAGAGACCCAGTACTTC. Translation gives CSARDRQSAQETQYF.

There are a few counts of this clonotype. The chain links TRBV20-1 to TRBJ2-1; D is perhaps TRBD2 (6 bases). Looked up from germline, CDR1 is DFQATT and CDR2 is SNEGSKA (reference sequence). Trimming left V 5 bases short and J 0 bases short, with 20 bases between. The CDR3 is made up of 17 amino acids. CDR3 nucleotide sequence: TGCAGTGCTCTAGAACAATTGGCGGGGAGCTCCTACAATGAGCAGTTCTTC. Amino acids: CSALEQLAGSSYNEQFF.

There are a few counts of this clonotype. The rearrangement joins TRBV20-1 to TRBJ2-1; 7 bases are shared with TRBD1. Germline lookup yields CDR1 DFQATT and CDR2 SNEGSKA (reference sequence). This CDR3 has 16 amino acids. V lost 1 base to trimming and J lost 2 bases; unmatched junction nucleotides: 8. The CDR3, as DNA: TGCAGTGCTAGAGTCCCGGACAGGCACCCCTACAATGAGCAGTTCTTC. It codes for CSARVPDRHPYNEQFF.

This sequence joins TRBV25-1 and TRBJ2-1; no reliable D call. CDR1 is MGHDK and CDR2 is SYGVNS in the germline V gene. CDR3 length equals 14 residues. V lost 6 bases and J lost 6, with 15 bases in between. The CDR3 DNA follows: TGTGCCAGCAGCGATTCATTCTCCAGCAATGAGCAGTTCTTC. This translates into CASSDSFSSNEQFF.

Points on this clonotype: Just one base apart from a much larger clone, this may be a read error. The chain couples TRBV20-1 to TRBJ1-5; a possible D gene is TRBD1 (5 bases). The CDR3 spans 15 residues. Germline CDR1 DFQATT, CDR2 SNEGSKA (reference sequence). This chain's CDR3 is CSVRDPGLRNQPQHF. CDR3 sequence (DNA): TGCAGTGTTAGAGACCCAGGGTTAAGGAATCAGCCCCAGCATTTT.

This clonotype was detected many times. The V call is TRBV28, the J call TRBJ2-7, with TRBD1 as a possible D gene (6 bases). The germline CDR1 and CDR2 sequences are MDHEN and SYDVKM. This CDR3 has 16 residues. V was cut by 6 bases and J by 1 base, with 19 bases left in between. This CDR3 reads CASSFTLDRSSYEQYF. The CDR3 DNA reads as TGTGCCAGCAGCTTTACCCTCGACAGGAGTTCCTACGAGCAGTACTTC.

The CDR3 reads CASSSPWDRGNSPLHF. CDR3 in DNA: TGTGCCAGCAGTAGTCCCTGGGACAGGGGTAATTCACCCCTCCACTTT. The rearrangement uses TRBV27 and TRBJ1-6; 10 bases agree with TRBD1. There are 16 residues in the CDR3. With V trimmed by 5 bases and J by 6 bases, 7 bases remained unmatched. The germline CDR1 and CDR2 sequences are MNHEY and SMNVEV (reference sequence).

A word on this clonotype: This may be a read error, as it is one base from a much larger clone. The J gene is TRBJ1-2, the V gene TRBV25-1, with D possibly matching TRBD1 (5 bases). CDR1 is MGHDK, CDR2 SYGVNS, per germline. This CDR3 is 15 amino acids long. This chain's CDR3 is CASGEGRGINYGYTF. CDR3 DNA: TGTGCCAGCGGTGAGGGGCGAGGTATCAACTATGGCTACACCTTC.

Regarding this clonotype: A read error may produce the germline difference seen at one junction end. The chain has TRBV4-1 and TRBJ2-7, with 9 bases that match TRBD2. Per germline, CDR1 MGHRA and CDR2 YSYEKL. The CDR3 covers 16 residues. CDR3 in DNA: TGCGCCAGCAGCCAAGAAGCCGCTAGCGGGAACTACAAGCAGTACTTC. Encoded protein: CASSQEAASGNYKQYF.

This clonotype has only one observation. This may stem from a read error, because a much larger clone lies one nucleotide away. CDR3 DNA: TGTGCCACCCCCCGGGGCAGGGAGCAGTTCTTC. This gives the protein CATPRGREQFF. This chain links TRBV6-2 or TRBV6-3 with TRBJ2-1, with D perhaps being TRBD1 or TRBD2 (5 bases each). Trimming pared 10 bases from V and 10 bases from J, leaving 14 bases between. There are 11 residues in the CDR3. Germline V gene lookup returns CDR1 MNHEY and CDR2 SVGEGT.